A single sample gave rise to the 30 T cell receptor beta chains below, sequenced in a study of shared clonotypes between healthy human individuals. The assay was immunoSEQ multiplex PCR, and TCRdb's table has in-frame clones only and misses some. This sample has around 600,000 clones, with roughly 97% found just once. Material: naive CD4+ T cells sorted from blood. Subset in this sample: CD45RA+ positively selected. The receptors were sampled from a woman in her twenties or thirties in good health.

The CDR3 bases are TGTGCCAGCAGGGTACAGGGGTTCCCGCAGACCCAGTACTTC. Encoded protein: CASRVQGFPQTQYF. The chain uses TRBV2 and TRBJ2-5; the match to TRBD1 covers 7 bases. The CDR3 has 14 amino acids. Trimming took 6 bases from V and 6 from J; bases not matched to a gene: 10. Germline V lookup: CDR1 SNHLY, CDR2 FYNNEI.

The gene calls are TRBV5-6 and TRBJ1-5; 9 bases map to TRBD1. The germline CDR1 and CDR2 sequences are SGHDT and YYEEEE. Trimming cost V 4 bases and J 7 bases; bases outside gene matches: 12. The CDR3 is made up of 16 amino acids. The CDR3 bases are TGTGCCAGCAGCCTCATGGGGGGACAGGGCGGCCAGCCCCAGCATTTT. It yields the protein CASSLMGGQGGQPQHF.

This chain connects TRBV19 to TRBJ1-5; 10 nucleotides match TRBD1. Trimming cost V 3 bases and J 5 bases; bases outside gene matches: 10. CDR3 length: 17 residues. Per germline, CDR1 LNHDA and CDR2 SQIVND (reference sequence). The DNA for the CDR3 is TGTGCCAGTAGTATGAGAGGCGGGACAGGGGTATATCAGCCCCAGCATTTT. The encoded protein is CASSMRGGTGVYQPQHF.

The chain uses TRBV28 and TRBJ1-2, with a tentative D call TRBD1 (5 bases). Germline CDR1 and CDR2: MDHEN and SYDVKM. V was pared by 8 bases and J by 8 bases, with 12 bases between. The CDR3 spans 11 residues. For the CDR3, the DNA is TGTGCCAGCTCCCTCAGGGAAGGCTACACCTTC. Translated, it gives CASSLREGYTF.

The chain has TRBV11-2 and TRBJ2-7, with D perhaps matching TRBD1 or TRBD2 (5 bases each). CDR1 and CDR2 (germline): SGHAT, FQNNGV. V lost 4 bases to trimming and J lost 2 bases, with 15 bases between them. CDR3 length: 15 amino acids. Here the CDR3 DNA reads TGTGCCAGCAGCTCGCCCGGGGCCCCCCCCTACGAGCAGTACTTC. Its protein is CASSSPGAPPYEQYF.

V gene TRBV5-1 combines with J gene TRBJ2-2; D may be TRBD2 (5 bases). Germline V CDR1 and CDR2: SGHRS, YFSETQ. This CDR3 has 16 amino acids. V lost 4 bases, J lost 1 base, and 14 bases lay in between. DNA of the CDR3: TGCGCCAGCAGCCCGCTGACTACCCTGAACACCGGGGAGCTGTTTTTT. Amino acid sequence: CASSPLTTLNTGELFF.

The chain employs TRBV28 and TRBJ2-1; no clear D gene. This CDR3 region has 15 residues. Trimming removed 2 bases from V and 0 bases from J, with 8 bases in between. Germline V gene data show CDR1 as MDHEN and CDR2 as SYDVKM. CDR3 sequence (DNA): TGTGCCAGCAGTTTACCCCCCAGCTCCTACAATGAGCAGTTCTTC. Protein sequence: CASSLPPSSYNEQFF.

J is TRBJ2-7 and V is TRBV15; D possibly corresponds to TRBD2 (5 bases). V was clipped by 0 bases and J by 6 bases, with 18 bases between them. Germline values: CDR1 LNHNV, CDR2 YYDKDF (reference sequence). The CDR3 loop spans 16 amino acids. The CDR3 loop reads CATSRDGRDWVSEQYF. CDR3 DNA sequence: TGTGCCACCAGCAGAGATGGCCGGGATTGGGTCTCCGAGCAGTACTTC. The full variable domain, rest sourced from reference TRBV15 and TRBJ2-7, is DAMVIQNPRYQVTQFGKPVTLSCSQTLNHNVMYWYQQKSSQAPKLLFHYYDKDFNNEADTPDNFQSRRPNTSFCFLDIRSPGLGDTAMYLCATSRDGRDWVSEQYFGPGTRLTVT.

The rearrangement joins TRBV9 to TRBJ1-1; 8 nucleotides agree with TRBD1. Trimming removed 4 bases from V and 4 bases from J; junction bases left unmatched: 15. CDR1 is SGDLS and CDR2 is YYNGEE in the germline V gene. The CDR3 totals 17 residues. For the CDR3, the DNA is TGTGCCAGCAGCCCGCGGACAGGGTATTTGGTCGGCACTGAAGCTTTCTTT. This encodes CASSPRTGYLVGTEAFF.

The chain combines TRBV7-2 with TRBJ2-7; D is uncertain. This CDR3 region has 13 residues. Germline V lookup: CDR1 SGHTA, CDR2 FQGNSA. Between the trimmed V and J ends, which lost 6 bases and 5 bases, there was a span of 14 bases. This chain's CDR3 is CASRPPGNHEQYF. For the CDR3, the DNA is TGTGCCAGCAGACCGCCTGGTAATCACGAGCAGTACTTC.

The chain links TRBV6-6 to TRBJ2-7; possibly TRBD1 for D (5 bases). V dropped 5 bases and J dropped 2 bases, with 13 bases sitting between them. Per the germline V gene, CDR1 is MNHNY and CDR2 is SVGAGI (reference sequence). The CDR3 runs 14 residues. CDR3: CASSAPTATYEQYF. DNA for the CDR3: TGTGCCAGCAGTGCCCCGACAGCCACCTACGAGCAGTACTTC.

The chain combines TRBV9 with TRBJ2-4; 8 bases map to TRBD1. V lost 2 bases to trimming and J lost 7 bases; unmatched junction nucleotides: 5. CDR3 length equals 14 residues. Germline loops: CDR1 SGDLS, CDR2 YYNGEE. The CDR3 is CASSVAGGGNIQYF. The CDR3 DNA reads TGTGCCAGCAGCGTGGCAGGGGGCGGGAACATTCAGTACTTC.

This chain uses TRBV9 with TRBJ2-5; TRBD2 agrees at 12 bases. CDR1 SGDLS and CDR2 YYNGEE come from the germline V gene. V dropped 4 bases and J dropped 5; count of bases not matched to a gene: 6. CDR3 length equals 15 residues. The CDR3 region is CASSPRLAGDETQYF. The CDR3 DNA reads TGTGCCAGCAGCCCGCGACTAGCGGGAGACGAGACCCAGTACTTC. Full variable domain (outside the CDR3, taken from reference TRBV9 and TRBJ2-5): DSGVTQTPKHLITATGQRVTLRCSPRSGDLSVYWYQQSLDQGLQFLIQYYNGEERAKGNILERFSAQQFPDLHSELNLSSLELGDSALYFCASSPRLAGDETQYFGPGTRLLVL.

This chain uses TRBV2 with TRBJ2-7; D may be TRBD1 (5 bases). This CDR3 comprises 18 residues. The V gene lost 1 base and the J gene lost 0 bases, with 19 bases spanning the gap. Germline CDR1 SNHLY, CDR2 FYNNEI. CDR3 protein: CASSEDSIVGRASYEQYF. The CDR3 bases are TGTGCCAGCAGTGAAGATAGCATCGTAGGCAGGGCCTCCTACGAGCAGTACTTC.

In its sample, this clone was seen once. The chain recombines TRBV27 with TRBJ2-3; TRBD2 might be the D (5 bases). Germline V gene data show CDR1 as MNHEY and CDR2 as SMNVEV (reference sequence). Trimming took off 5 bases at V and 3 bases at J, with 9 bases between the two ends. The CDR3 runs to 13 residues. The CDR3 loop is CASSHRGTDTQYF. The CDR3 DNA reads TGTGCCAGCAGTCATAGAGGGACAGATACGCAGTATTTT.

This clone came up once. The rearrangement joins TRBV18 to TRBJ2-7, with 7 bases fitting TRBD2. The CDR3 covers 15 residues. From germline, CDR1 is KGHSH and CDR2 LQKENI. The J segment lost 0 bases and the V segment lost 2 bases, leaving 4 bases of the junction unmatched. DNA of the CDR3: TGTGCCAGCTCACCAGCCGGGACTACCTCCTACGAGCAGTACTTC. It encodes CASSPAGTTSYEQYF. Together with reference TRBV18 and TRBJ2-7, the CDR3 gives the full variable domain: NAGVMQNPRHLVRRRGQEARLRCSPMKGHSHVYWYRQLPEEGLKFMVYLQKENIIDESGMPKERFSAEFPKEGPSILRIQQVVRGDSAAYFCASSPAGTTSYEQYFGPGTRLTVT.

The chain has TRBV27 and TRBJ1-1, with D possibly being TRBD1 (6 bases). The CDR3 has 15 residues. Per germline, CDR1 MNHEY and CDR2 SMNVEV (reference sequence). V was pared by 5 bases and J by 1 base, with 14 bases between. The CDR3: CASSPSYRANTEAFF. The DNA of the CDR3 is TGTGCCAGCAGTCCTTCGTACAGGGCGAACACTGAAGCTTTCTTT.

This chain joins TRBV28 and TRBJ2-1, with 9 bases that match TRBD2. Germline-derived CDR1 and CDR2 are MDHEN and SYDVKM. CDR3 size: 16 residues. After removal of 5 bases from V and 10 bases from J, the junction contained 15 bases not matched to a gene. In DNA, the CDR3 is TGTGCCAGCAGTCGGAGGATGGGACTAGCAGGAATGGAGCAGTTCTTC. Translating gives CASSRRMGLAGMEQFF. Looking up the rest from reference TRBV28 and TRBJ2-1 gives the full variable domain: DVKVTQSSRYLVKRTGEKVFLECVQDMDHENMFWYRQDPGLGLRLIYFSYDVKMKEKGDIPEGYSVSREKKERFSLILESASTNQTSMYLCASSRRMGLAGMEQFFGPGTRLTVL.

This sequence joins TRBV6-4 and TRBJ2-7; D may be TRBD2 (5 bases). Per germline, CDR1 MRHNA and CDR2 SNTAGT. The CDR3 has 20 residues. The V gene lost 2 bases and the J gene lost 2 bases, with 28 bases spanning the gap. CDR3 region: CASSDPGFGLGLTRPYEQYF. For the CDR3, the DNA is TGTGCCAGCAGTGACCCCGGTTTTGGACTCGGCCTAACCAGACCCTACGAGCAGTACTTC.

This chain joins TRBV27 and TRBJ2-7, with TRBD1 matching over 7 bases. CDR1 is MNHEY and CDR2 is SMNVEV in the germline V gene (reference sequence). The CDR3 runs 15 residues. With 4 bases clipped from V and 3 bases from J, the junction kept 9 bases outside the gene matches. The CDR3 reads CASSSPGTARYEQYF. The DNA of the CDR3 is TGTGCCAGCAGTTCGCCCGGGACAGCCCGCTACGAGCAGTACTTC.

This chain joins TRBV7-6 and TRBJ2-6; D is undetermined. This CDR3 is built from 18 residues. V was clipped by 1 base and J by 1 base, with 14 bases between them. Germline V lookup: CDR1 SGHVS, CDR2 FNYEAQ. For the CDR3, the DNA is TGTGCCAGCAGCTTAGGCCCCAAAATCCGTTCTGGGGCCAACGTCCTGACTTTC. Protein: CASSLGPKIRSGANVLTF.

The V gene is TRBV27, the J gene TRBJ2-5; maybe TRBD2 (5 bases). TRBJ2-7 explains the end of the DNA better; the J call may be wrong. This CDR3 region has 13 residues. The V gene's germline CDR1 is MNHEY and CDR2 SMNVEV (reference sequence). DNA for the CDR3: TGTGCCAGCAAGGACTCCCTCTCCTACGAGCAGTACTTC. It translates to CASKDSLSYEQYF.

The chain recombines TRBV7-2 with TRBJ2-5; tentatively, D is TRBD1 or TRBD2 (5 bases each). The germline V gene has CDR1 SGHTA and CDR2 FQGNSA. This CDR3 has 16 residues. V lost 2 bases to trimming and J lost 3 bases, with 16 bases between them. This CDR3 is CASSLIWSGREETQYF. For the CDR3, the DNA is TGTGCCAGCAGCTTAATTTGGTCGGGACGAGAAGAGACCCAGTACTTC.

The chain links TRBV6-5 to TRBJ2-2, with 8 bases matching TRBD2. V trimming: 2 bases; J trimming: 8 bases; junction bases outside the gene matches: 7. This CDR3 is built from 15 residues. Germline V gene sequence: CDR1 MNHEY, CDR2 SVGAGI. CDR3 protein: CASSYRAGAGGELFF. The CDR3 region has the DNA TGTGCCAGCAGTTACAGAGCGGGAGCTGGTGGGGAGCTGTTTTTT.

This sequence joins TRBV7-9 and TRBJ2-7; no definite D call. The CDR3 is 11 amino acids. Trimming shortened V by 4 bases and J by 6 bases, and 7 bases separated the two germline ends. Germline V CDR1 and CDR2: SEHNR, FQNEAQ (reference sequence). The CDR3 loop reads CASSSTFEQYF. Written as DNA, the CDR3 is TGTGCCAGCAGCTCAACCTTCGAGCAGTACTTC.

The V gene is TRBV28, the J gene TRBJ2-4; 7 bases agree with TRBD1. The CDR3 length is 12 residues. The ends lost 7 bases at V and 8 bases at J; junction bases unmatched: 5. CDR1 is MDHEN and CDR2 is SYDVKM in the germline V gene. CDR3 in amino acids: CASTSTGDIQYF. The CDR3 DNA sequence: TGTGCCAGCACCTCCACAGGGGACATTCAGTACTTC.

This chain joins TRBV29-1 and TRBJ2-1, with unresolved D. The V end was cut by 6 bases, the J end by 7 bases, with 19 bases between. This CDR3 region has 14 residues. Germline lookup yields CDR1 SQVTM and CDR2 ANQGSEA. The CDR3 DNA is TGCAGCGTGGGCCATAACCTGAGGCGGAATGAGCAGTTCTTC. Translated: CSVGHNLRRNEQFF.

The V and J genes are TRBV6-5 and TRBJ2-3, with no clear D. This CDR3 spans 14 amino acids. Looked up from germline, CDR1 is MNHEY and CDR2 is SVGAGI. Trimming stripped 2 bases from V and 6 bases from J, with 12 bases between. The CDR3 spells CASSYVKSPDTQYF. CDR3 DNA sequence: TGTGCCAGCAGTTACGTCAAATCGCCCGATACGCAGTATTTT.

V gene TRBV11-2 combines with J gene TRBJ1-2; D is possibly TRBD1 (6 bases). V was clipped by 0 bases and J by 8 bases, with 10 bases between them. The CDR3 runs to 13 residues. The germline V gene encodes CDR1 SGHAT and CDR2 FQNNGV. The CDR3, as DNA: TGTGCCAGCAGCTTAGAGGGGGGCCTCGGCTACACCTTC. It is translated as CASSLEGGLGYTF.

The V and J genes are TRBV30 and TRBJ2-1, with D maybe TRBD1 (6 bases). This CDR3 is 17 amino acids long. Trimming stripped 1 base from V and 7 bases from J, with 23 bases between. Germline V lookup: CDR1 GTSNPN, CDR2 SVGIG (reference sequence). Here the CDR3 DNA reads TGTGCCTGGAGTGCGCCAGGGGTGGGAGAGGTCCAGAATGAGCAGTTCTTC. Residues: CAWSAPGVGEVQNEQFF.